A selection of T cell receptor beta chains follows, all from one sample in a study of graft-versus-host responses after intestinal transplantation. The protocol was immunoSEQ multiplex PCR, while the TCRdb copy is restricted to in-frame clones and leaves out a portion. The table lists about 15,000 clones, about 34% of them singletons. The sequences come from alloreactive CD4+ T cells from a mixed lymphocyte reaction culture, collected before intestinal transplant. These receptors were taken from a human patient who received an intestinal transplant. CDR3s include the opening cysteine and the closing phenylalanine or tryptophan. Each record gives: CDR3 length, J gene, V gene, clone size, D gene, CDR3 DNA, CDR3 protein. The D gene is left open where the match is weak. Rows may omit the clone size; those that give it use once, few, many or a size class.

17 | TRBJ2-7 | TRBV11-2 | - | TRBD2 | TGTGCCAGCAGCGCAGTGGCCAGCGGGGGGGCAAAGTACGAGCAGTACTTC | CASSAVASGGAKYEQYF
14 | TRBJ1-1 | TRBV18 | - | - | TGTGCCAGCTCCATAAGCCCAGAAGACACTGAAGCTTTCTTT | CASSISPEDTEAFF
16 | TRBJ1-4 | TRBV6-5 | few | TRBD1 | TGTGCCAGCAGTTACATAGGGACAGGCACTAATGAAAAACTGTTTTTT | CASSYIGTGTNEKLFF
13 | TRBJ1-6 | TRBV10-3 | medium-sized | - | TGTGCCTCCTGGGACGGGACCAATTCACCCCTCCACTTT | CASWDGTNSPLHF
14 | TRBJ2-5 | TRBV6-6 | few | - | TGTGCCAGCAGTTCACCAGCGGAGGGCGGGACCCAGTACTTC | CASSSPAEGGTQYF
14 | TRBJ1-1 | TRBV5-1 | - | - | TGCGCCAGCGGGGCCCGGAATATGAACACTGAAGCTTTCTTT | CASGARNMNTEAFF
15 | TRBJ2-3 | TRBV5-4 | - | TRBD1 | TGTGCCAGCAGCAGCTCCGGGACAGGGACAGATACGCAGTATTTT | CASSSSGTGTDTQYF
11 | TRBJ2-7 | TRBV7-8 | - | - | TGTGCCAGCAGCTCGCCTAACGAGCAGTACTTC | CASSSPNEQYF
17 | TRBJ2-6 | TRBV29-1 | - | - | TGCAGCGTTGGATCCTACAGGGCTGCCTCTGGGGCCAACGTCCTGACTTTC | CSVGSYRAASGANVLTF
14 | TRBJ1-6 | TRBV7-9 | medium-sized | - | TGTGCCAGCAGCTTAGGCAACTATAATTCACCCCTCCACTTT | CASSLGNYNSPLHF
18 | TRBJ2-3 | TRBV11-2 | few | TRBD1 | TGTGCCAGCAGCCCCGGACAGGGCCGCTTCTTCGGCACAGATACGCAGTATTTT | CASSPGQGRFFGTDTQYF
14 | TRBJ2-1 | TRBV7-9 | few | TRBD2 | TGTGCCAGCAGCCGAGGGAGGGCTTTGGCCGAGCAGTTCTTC | CASSRGRALAEQFF
14 | TRBJ1-1 | TRBV9 | few | - | TGTGCCAGCAGCGTAGATCAGGGAGGAACTGAAGCTTTCTTT | CASSVDQGGTEAFF
12 | TRBJ2-7 | TRBV5-4 | - | - | TGTGCCAGCAGCCCAGGTGCTGGAGGGCAGTACTTC | CASSPGAGGQYF